This TCR beta chain was profiled in a study of blood T cell repertoires in COVID-19. Study at large: Sources were T cells, B-cell-depleted T cells, or PBMCs; the material itself was cDNA or gDNA.

The study assigned cohorts using participant-reported clinical history. Germline assignment: CDR1 SQVTM and CDR2 ANQGSEA. CDR3 length: 11 amino acids. Original handling: Reference gene primer amplification yielded estimated nucleated cell counts. Produced via immunoSEQ multiplex PCR; TCRdb's table is partial and in-frame only. Clone size and the V and J calls come from that table; the DNA yielded D and trimming. The sample contains fewer than 250,000 clones, approximately 86% of which appear only once. The sample was PBMCs or T cells enriched from blood (not recorded which). The clonotype comes from a woman aged 40-49 years with acute COVID-19. The V gene is TRBV29-1, the J gene TRBJ2-2; D possibly corresponds to TRBD2 (6 bases). Here the CDR3 DNA reads TGCACCGGGAGGAACACCGGGGAGCTGTTTTTT. The encoded protein is CTGRNTGELFF.